The present T cell receptor (beta chain) was sequenced within a study of CD8 T cells in ankylosing spondylitis. Whole-study results and caveats: Prior work had noted some motif variants in reactive arthritis blood and synovial fluid. As reported, disease-linked clones showed significant enrichment in matched ankylosing spondylitis synovial fluid.

V shed 7 bases, J shed 2 bases, and the junction held 2 bases outside the gene matches. CDR3 length equals 13 residues. Germline loops: CDR1 SEHNR, CDR2 FQNEAQ (reference sequence). This clonotype was seen ten or more times. Its specificity is unknown. Each TCR beta library was made by quantitative 5'-RACE that incorporated molecular barcodes. TCRdb reprocessed the 5' RACE reads via MiXCR and lists one record per CDR3 protein. The repertoire holds approximately 35,000 distinct CDR3 sequences, 9.5% to 11% seen once, with roughly a fifth in the top ten. The sequence was collected from a male donor with ankylosing spondylitis. V is TRBV7-9 and J is TRBJ2-5, with 9 bases fitting TRBD1. The sequenced sample consisted of synovial fluid, either unsorted or a sorted T cell fraction (not recorded which). In DNA form, the CDR3 reads TGTGCCAGCATGGACAGGGGACAAGAGACCCAGTACTTC. Residues: CASMDRGQETQYF.